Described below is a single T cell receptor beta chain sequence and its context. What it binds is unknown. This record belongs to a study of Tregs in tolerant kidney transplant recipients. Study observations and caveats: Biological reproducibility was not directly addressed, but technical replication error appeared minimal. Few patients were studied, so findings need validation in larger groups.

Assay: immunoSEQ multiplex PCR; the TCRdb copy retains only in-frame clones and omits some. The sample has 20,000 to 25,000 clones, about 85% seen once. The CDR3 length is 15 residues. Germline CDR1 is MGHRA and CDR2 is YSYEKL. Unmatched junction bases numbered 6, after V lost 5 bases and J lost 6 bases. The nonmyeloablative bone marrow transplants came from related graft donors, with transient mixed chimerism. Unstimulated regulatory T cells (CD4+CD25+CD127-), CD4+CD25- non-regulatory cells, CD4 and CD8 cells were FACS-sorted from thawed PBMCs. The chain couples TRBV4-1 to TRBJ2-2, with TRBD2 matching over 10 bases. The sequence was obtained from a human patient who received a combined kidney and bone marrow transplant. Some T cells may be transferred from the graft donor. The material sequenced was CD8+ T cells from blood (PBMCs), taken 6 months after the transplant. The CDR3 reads CASSSLAGVPGELFF. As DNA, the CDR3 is TGCGCCAGCAGCTCGCTAGCGGGGGTCCCCGGGGAGCTGTTTTTT.